This T cell receptor beta chain is from a study of siplizumab effects on memory and regulatory T cells. After removal of 2 bases from V and 4 bases from J, the junction contained 9 bases not matched to a gene. Germline CDR1 MNHEY, CDR2 SVGAGI. The CDR3 has 16 residues. Study-level points and caveats: The study found that siplizumab significantly reduced alloreactive sequences traceable to unstimulated CD4+ memory cells.

The assay was immunoSEQ multiplex PCR, and TCRdb's table has in-frame clones only and misses some. Of over 95,000 clones listed, 93% are singletons. Concerning this clone: The antigen remains unidentified.

The receptor was isolated from a human donor in good health. The specimen was non-Treg CD4+ T cells sorted from blood. The V and J genes are TRBV6-5 and TRBJ2-7; 9 positions agree with TRBD1. The DNA of the CDR3 is TGTGCCAGCAGTTACGGAATCGGGACAGGGATGTACGAGCAGTACTTC. Its translation is CASSYGIGTGMYEQYF.